This TCR beta chain stems from a study of cytomegalovirus exposure and HLA in healthy donors. In the PCR, 60 Vbeta and 13 Jbeta primers were used. Libraries were prepared by immunoSEQ multiplex PCR; TCRdb keeps only in-frame clonotypes and omits some of them. This sample has some 200,000 clones; approximately 84% occur once, and the top ten carry about 2.4%. The CDR3 has 15 amino acids. Germline V lookup: CDR1 MNHEY, CDR2 SMNVEV (reference sequence). V lost 3 bases, J lost 3 bases, and 4 bases stayed unmatched. The chain combines TRBV27 with TRBJ2-3; 9 bases fit TRBD1. The sequence was obtained from a woman aged 50 to 65 in good health and CMV-seropositive. Sequencing input: PBMCs. The CDR3 DNA sequence: TGTGCCAGCAGTTTGGACAGGGGTTTGACAGATACGCAGTATTTT. Its protein product is CASSLDRGLTDTQYF.